The 29 T cell receptor beta chains reported below all come from one sample, sequenced in a study of vaccination and CD4 T cells after COVID-19. For these receptors, no antigen is known. The treatment here: roughly 11-day PBMC culture with coronavirus spike peptide pools or control peptides (ViraFEST assay). An Oncomine TCR Beta short-read assay was used to sequence the DNA from cultured CD4+ T cells. One entry per CDR3 protein results from TCRdb running MiXCR on the PCR reads. The repertoire consists of about 17,000 distinct CDR3 sequences, with approximately 41% occurring once and the leading ten covering 8.4%. Sequences were obtained from CD4+ T cells from blood, cultured in vitro. The receptors originated from a human donor who had recovered from COVID-19.

This clonotype appeared a few times. V and J are TRBV7-9 and TRBJ2-1; 9 bases are shared with TRBD1. V shed 5 bases and J 2 bases; nucleotides not matched to a gene: 1. This CDR3 spans 14 amino acids. Germline CDR1 SEHNR, CDR2 FQNEAQ (reference sequence). This CDR3 reads CASSRTGAYNEQFF. In DNA, the CDR3 is TGTGCCAGCAGCCGGACAGGGGCCTACAATGAGCAGTTCTTC. Full variable domain (outside the CDR3, taken from reference TRBV7-9 and TRBJ2-1): DTGVSQNPRHKITKRGQNVTFRCDPISEHNRLYWYRQTLGQGPEFLTYFQNEAQLEKSRLLSDRFSAERPKGSFSTLEIQRTEQGDSAMYLCASSRTGAYNEQFFGPGTRLTVL.

Here the CDR3 DNA reads TGTGCCAGCAGGGACAACGACAGGGCAAATTCACCCCTCCACTTT. It encodes CASRDNDRANSPLHF. The chain joins TRBV6-1 to TRBJ1-6; 7 bases fit TRBD1. V gave up 6 bases and J gave up 7 bases; unmatched junction bases: 9. In germline, CDR1 is MNHNS, CDR2 SASEGT. The CDR3 is 15 amino acids.

This clonotype has a handful of counts. V gene TRBV6-1 combines with J gene TRBJ2-2, with 7 bases fitting TRBD1. Trimming cost V 6 bases and J 2 bases; bases outside gene matches: 12. The CDR3 consists of 17 residues. Germline CDR1 MNHNS, CDR2 SASEGT. The CDR3 sequence is CASSRTPGTVNTGELFF. Written as DNA, the CDR3 is TGTGCCAGCAGCCGCACTCCCGGGACAGTTAACACCGGGGAGCTGTTTTTT.

The sample holds a few counts of this clonotype. V usage is TRBV28 and J usage is TRBJ2-7; D call uncertain. V was shortened by 9 bases and J by 4 bases, with 16 bases between the two germline ends. This CDR3 is 13 amino acids long. Germline V CDR1 and CDR2: MDHEN, SYDVKM. CDR3 in DNA: TGTGCCAGTGGGTTGAGGCCTGTGTACGAGCAGTACTTC. It specifies CASGLRPVYEQYF.

The genes are TRBV24-1 and TRBJ1-2; weak D call: TRBD1 (5 bases). This CDR3 has 14 residues. Per germline, CDR1 KGHDR and CDR2 SFDVKD. Deletions cut 4 bases from V and 3 bases from J, with 11 bases between. CDR3 nucleotides: TGTGCCACCAGTGACCGGGACGGGGACTATGGCTACACCTTC. This sequence encodes CATSDRDGDYGYTF.

Only one count was recorded for this clonotype. The J gene is TRBJ2-5, the V gene TRBV18; tentatively, D is TRBD2 (6 bases). The CDR3 has 14 amino acids. Germline V lookup: CDR1 KGHSH, CDR2 LQKENI. V lost 7 bases and J 4 bases, leaving 16 bases between the germline ends. The CDR3 coding sequence is TGTGCCAGCTTCCAGAACGGGGACTCAGAGACCCAGTACTTC. Translating gives CASFQNGDSETQYF.

The chain couples TRBV18 to TRBJ2-3; D not certain. Germline CDR1 reads KGHSH; CDR2 reads LQKENI. V was trimmed by 3 bases and J by 5 bases, leaving 15 bases between them. CDR3 length: 15 amino acids. The CDR3 loop reads CASSPSIASVDTQYF. The CDR3 nucleotides are TGTGCCAGCTCACCTTCCATAGCCAGTGTAGATACGCAGTATTTT. The variable domain in full, completed from reference TRBV18 and TRBJ2-3, reads NAGVMQNPRHLVRRRGQEARLRCSPMKGHSHVYWYRQLPEEGLKFMVYLQKENIIDESGMPKERFSAEFPKEGPSILRIQQVVRGDSAAYFCASSPSIASVDTQYFGPGTRLTVL.

This chain connects TRBV2 to TRBJ2-6; D might be TRBD1 (6 bases). Germline V gene lookup returns CDR1 SNHLY and CDR2 FYNNEI. The CDR3 totals 15 residues. V shed 7 bases and J shed 0 bases, with 10 bases lying between them. As DNA, the CDR3 is TGTGCCAGCACAGGGGAACCCTCTGGGGCCAACGTCCTGACTTTC. Translation gives CASTGEPSGANVLTF.

This clonotype has a handful of counts. This chain joins TRBV28 and TRBJ1-4; perhaps TRBD1 as D (6 bases). V lost 6 bases, J lost 8 bases, and 16 bases lay in between. The V gene's germline CDR1 is MDHEN and CDR2 SYDVKM. The CDR3 has 14 residues. CDR3 DNA sequence: TGTGCCAGCAGGCCAACAGGGTTCTGGGAAAAACTGTTTTTT. It encodes CASRPTGFWEKLFF.

V and J are TRBV7-9 and TRBJ1-3; 7 bases are shared with TRBD1. CDR3 length equals 14 residues. Germline loops: CDR1 SEHNR, CDR2 FQNEAQ (reference sequence). J gave up 5 bases and V 1 base, and 2 bases lay outside the gene matches. In DNA, the CDR3 is TGTGCCAGCAGCTTAGTGGACAGGCGAAACACCATATATTTT. Its translation: CASSLVDRRNTIYF.

The chain joins TRBV15 to TRBJ1-1, with 7 nucleotides matching TRBD1. CDR3 size: 15 residues. J lost 7 bases, V lost 0 bases, and 8 bases had no gene match. CDR1 is LNHNV and CDR2 is YYDKDF in the germline V gene (reference sequence). For the CDR3, the DNA is TGTGCCACCAGCAGAGATCGGGACAGCCCTCTTGAAGCTTTCTTT. Its translation is CATSRDRDSPLEAFF.

The chain joins TRBV10-3 to TRBJ2-5; 14 positions agree with TRBD2. The CDR3 contains 14 residues. Germline lookup yields CDR1 ENHRY and CDR2 SYGVKD. V lost 11 bases, J lost 3 bases, and 5 bases stayed unmatched. CDR3 region: CASKGLAGEETQYF. The CDR3 DNA sequence: TGTGCCTCTAAGGGACTAGCGGGAGAAGAGACCCAGTACTTC.

This chain joins TRBV6-1 and TRBJ2-6; D possibly corresponds to TRBD1 (6 bases). The CDR3 covers 16 residues. CDR1 MNHNS and CDR2 SASEGT come from the germline V gene. The V end lost 3 bases, the J end lost 2 bases, and 11 bases lay between the germline ends. This chain's CDR3 is CASSELYRAGANVLTF. CDR3 DNA sequence: TGTGCCAGCAGTGAGCTCTACAGGGCTGGGGCCAACGTCCTGACTTTC.

The V call is TRBV28, the J call TRBJ2-7, with D perhaps TRBD1 (6 bases). The V end was cut by 7 bases, the J end by 2 bases, with 18 bases between. This CDR3 is 15 amino acids long. Germline V gene data show CDR1 as MDHEN and CDR2 as SYDVKM. The CDR3 DNA is TGTGCCAGCACAAACCCCGGGACATCCCCCTACGAGCAGTACTTC. Its translation: CASTNPGTSPYEQYF.

This clonotype was picked up a small number of times. The genes are TRBV11-2 and TRBJ2-3, with a possible D match to TRBD2 (5 bases). The CDR3 contains 15 residues. The germline gives CDR1 SGHAT, CDR2 FQNNGV. The V end was cut by 5 bases, the J end by 2 bases, with 14 bases between. In DNA, the CDR3 is TGTGCCAGCAGCCCCGGACTCCAACACACAGATACGCAGTATTTT. Its protein product is CASSPGLQHTDTQYF.

This clonotype turned up a few times. This chain links TRBV7-9 with TRBJ1-2; D ambiguous. Between the trimmed V and J ends, which lost 0 bases and 10 bases, there was a span of 12 bases. The CDR3 loop spans 13 amino acids. CDR1 and CDR2 (germline): SEHNR, FQNEAQ (reference sequence). CDR3 residues: CASSLAVGLDYTF. Here the CDR3 DNA reads TGTGCCAGCAGCTTAGCGGTCGGACTTGACTACACCTTC. Combining the CDR3 with reference TRBV7-9 and TRBJ1-2 gives the whole variable domain DTGVSQNPRHKITKRGQNVTFRCDPISEHNRLYWYRQTLGQGPEFLTYFQNEAQLEKSRLLSDRFSAERPKGSFSTLEIQRTEQGDSAMYLCASSLAVGLDYTFGSGTRLTVV.

The chain links TRBV20-1 to TRBJ2-1; D is uncertain. The CDR3 totals 15 residues. The germline gives CDR1 DFQATT, CDR2 SNEGSKA (reference sequence). The CDR3 sequence is CRADPVDSHYNEQFF. The CDR3 DNA reads TGCAGGGCGGATCCAGTGGATTCCCACTACAATGAGCAGTTCTTC.

The chain joins TRBV2 to TRBJ2-2, with 8 bases matching TRBD2. J was trimmed by 6 bases and V by 5 bases; bases with no gene match: 14. The CDR3 length is 17 residues. Germline V lookup: CDR1 SNHLY, CDR2 FYNNEI. The CDR3 sequence: CASSKERAGVGAGELFF. DNA of the CDR3: TGTGCCAGCAGTAAAGAGCGAGCGGGAGTTGGCGCCGGGGAGCTGTTTTTT. Complete variable domain (other parts from reference TRBV2 and TRBJ2-2): EPEVTQTPSHQVTQMGQEVILRCVPISNHLYFYWYRQILGQKVEFLVSFYNNEISEKSEIFDDQFSVERPDGSNFTLKIRSTKLEDSAMYFCASSKERAGVGAGELFFGEGSRLTVL.

The chain uses TRBV19 and TRBJ1-5; tentative D call: TRBD1 (5 bases). Germline lookup yields CDR1 LNHDA and CDR2 SQIVND (reference sequence). The CDR3 is made up of 14 amino acids. Trimming removed 10 bases at V and 1 base at J, with 14 bases between. CDR3 nucleotide sequence: TGTGCCACCCTAGACAGTGCGAGCAATCAGCCCCAGCATTTT. It specifies CATLDSASNQPQHF.

The rearrangement uses TRBV20-1 and TRBJ2-1, with 10 bases lining up with TRBD2. Per the germline V gene, CDR1 is DFQATT and CDR2 is SNEGSKA (reference sequence). The V gene end was trimmed by 7 bases and the J gene end by 5 bases; junction bases not matched to a gene: 11. This CDR3 is 15 amino acids long. CDR3 residues: CSERGAGGANNEQFF. The CDR3 DNA follows: TGCAGTGAAAGGGGAGCGGGAGGGGCCAACAATGAGCAGTTCTTC.

The gene calls are TRBV6-2 or TRBV6-3 and TRBJ2-5; D is possibly TRBD1 (5 bases). Germline lookup yields CDR1 MNHEY and CDR2 SVGEGT. This CDR3 has 13 amino acids. V lost 7 bases, J lost 5 bases, and 14 bases lay in between. The DNA for the CDR3 is TGTGCCAGCAAAGGACAATATACGGAGACCCAGTACTTC. Amino acids: CASKGQYTETQYF.

The CDR3 loop reads CASSSNRNEQFF. The CDR3 nucleotides are TGCGCCAGCAGCTCGAACAGAAATGAGCAGTTCTTC. V and J are TRBV5-1 and TRBJ2-1; no clear D. CDR1 and CDR2 from the germline V gene are SGHRS and YFSETQ. Trimming shortened V by 3 bases and J by 7 bases, and 8 bases separated the two germline ends. The CDR3 contains 12 residues.

The chain couples TRBV28 to TRBJ1-2; maybe TRBD1 (6 bases). Trimming took off 5 bases at V and 8 bases at J, with 9 bases between the two ends. CDR3 length: 11 amino acids. The germline V gene encodes CDR1 MDHEN and CDR2 SYDVKM. In DNA, the CDR3 is TGTGCCAGCAGTCGGACAGTAGGCTACACCTTC. This gives the protein CASSRTVGYTF.

The V and J genes are TRBV20-1 and TRBJ2-2; D possibly corresponds to TRBD1 (6 bases). Trimming removed 6 bases at V and 3 bases at J, with 17 bases between. The CDR3 is 15 amino acids. Germline values: CDR1 DFQATT, CDR2 SNEGSKA (reference sequence). The CDR3 here is CSAIDRRAYTGELFF. In DNA, the CDR3 is TGCAGTGCCATAGACAGGCGGGCCTACACCGGGGAGCTGTTTTTT.

This chain uses TRBV7-2 with TRBJ2-1, with TRBD2 identical over 15 bases. Germline trimming cut 4 bases from V and 7 bases from J; bases unmatched to any gene: 2. The CDR3 consists of 15 residues. Germline loops: CDR1 SGHTA, CDR2 FQGNSA. The DNA of the CDR3 is TGTGCCAGCAGCTCGGGACTAGCGGGAGGAAATGAGCAGTTCTTC. Its translation is CASSSGLAGGNEQFF.

V usage is TRBV19 and J usage is TRBJ2-1; tentatively, D is TRBD1 (6 bases). This CDR3 has 15 amino acids. V was pared by 3 bases and J by 4 bases, with 13 bases between. In germline, CDR1 is LNHDA, CDR2 SQIVND (reference sequence). The CDR3 coding sequence is TGTGCCAGTAGTATTTCCGGACAGAGATACAATGAGCAGTTCTTC. Translated: CASSISGQRYNEQFF. The full variable domain, its missing parts supplied by reference TRBV19 and TRBJ2-1, is DGGITQSPKYLFRKEGQNVTLSCEQNLNHDAMYWYRQDPGQGLRLIYYSQIVNDFQKGDIAEGYSVSREKKESFPLTVTSAQKNPTAFYLCASSISGQRYNEQFFGPGTRLTVL.

This clonotype was detected a few times. The chain couples TRBV20-1 to TRBJ1-2; D is perhaps TRBD1 (6 bases). Trimming left V 5 bases short and J 6 bases short, with 19 bases between. Germline values: CDR1 DFQATT, CDR2 SNEGSKA (reference sequence). This CDR3 is 14 amino acids long. For the CDR3, the DNA is TGCAGTGCTCCACGCCACAGGGTAGCTGATGGCTACACCTTC. Its translation is CSAPRHRVADGYTF.

The CDR3 sequence: CASSSGSLGSPLHF. CDR3 DNA sequence: TGTGCCAGCAGTTCAGGGTCTTTAGGATCACCCCTCCACTTT. The genes are TRBV6-5 and TRBJ1-6; D perhaps matches TRBD1 (5 bases). Germline CDR1 is MNHEY and CDR2 is SVGAGI. V gave up 4 bases and J gave up 10 bases, with 14 bases separating them. This CDR3 has 14 amino acids.

CDR3 loop: CASSTGGYGYTF. The DNA for the CDR3 is TGTGCCAGCAGTACAGGGGGCTATGGCTACACCTTC. The chain joins TRBV2 to TRBJ1-2; 8 bases match TRBD1. Germline V gene data show CDR1 as SNHLY and CDR2 as FYNNEI. The trim removed 5 bases at V and 4 bases at J, leaving 0 bases unmatched. The CDR3 loop spans 12 amino acids.